This paragraph covers one TCR beta chain sequence. The sample belongs to a study of blood T cell repertoires in COVID-19. Study at large: Whether acute or convalescent, the COVID-19 samples came from the United States, Italy and Spain. Sources were T cells, B-cell-depleted T cells, or PBMCs; the material itself was cDNA or gDNA.

In the original analysis: Reference gene primer amplification in the assay estimated nucleated cell counts. Produced via immunoSEQ multiplex PCR; TCRdb's table is partial and in-frame only. From that table come the V and J calls and clone size; the DNA was used to work out D and trimming. The sample gives tens of thousands of clones, roughly 77% of which show up once; more than 30% is in the top ten. Followed longitudinally, the Seattle patients had been enrolled during active infection. Trimming left V 3 bases short and J 0 bases short, with 8 bases between. The CDR3 is made up of 14 amino acids. Germline V lookup: CDR1 PRHDT, CDR2 FYEKMQ (reference sequence).

The source of this sequence is a man aged 60-69 years with COVID-19, enrolled during active disease. This rearrangement joins TRBV13 to TRBJ1-1; D gene unclear. Sample: peripheral blood. DNA for the CDR3: TGTGCCAGCAGCTTTTCGGGATTGAACACTGAAGCTTTCTTT. It encodes CASSFSGLNTEAFF.